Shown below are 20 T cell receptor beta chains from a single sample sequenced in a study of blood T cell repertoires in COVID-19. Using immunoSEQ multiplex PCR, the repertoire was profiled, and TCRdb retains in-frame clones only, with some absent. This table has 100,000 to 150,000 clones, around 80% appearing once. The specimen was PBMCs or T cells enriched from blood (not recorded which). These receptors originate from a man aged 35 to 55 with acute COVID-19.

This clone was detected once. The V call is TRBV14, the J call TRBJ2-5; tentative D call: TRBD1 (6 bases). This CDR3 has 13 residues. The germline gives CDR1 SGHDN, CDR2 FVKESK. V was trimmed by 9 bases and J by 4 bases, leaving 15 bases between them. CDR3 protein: CARAPGHTETQYF. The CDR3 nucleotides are TGTGCCAGGGCTCCGGGACATACAGAGACCCAGTACTTC.

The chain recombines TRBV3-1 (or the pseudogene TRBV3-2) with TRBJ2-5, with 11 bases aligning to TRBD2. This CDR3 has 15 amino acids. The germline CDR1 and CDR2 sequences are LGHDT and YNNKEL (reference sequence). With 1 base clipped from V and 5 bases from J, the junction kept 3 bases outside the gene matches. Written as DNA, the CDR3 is TGTGCCAGCAGCCAAGCTAGCGGGGGGTACGAGACCCAGTACTTC. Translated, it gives CASSQASGGYETQYF.

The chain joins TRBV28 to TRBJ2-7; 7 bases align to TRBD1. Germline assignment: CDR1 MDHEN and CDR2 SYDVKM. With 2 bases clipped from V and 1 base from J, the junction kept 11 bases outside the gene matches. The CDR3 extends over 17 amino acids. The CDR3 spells CASSLASLGQNSYEQYF. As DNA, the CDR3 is TGTGCCAGCAGTTTAGCATCGTTGGGACAGAATTCCTACGAGCAGTACTTC.

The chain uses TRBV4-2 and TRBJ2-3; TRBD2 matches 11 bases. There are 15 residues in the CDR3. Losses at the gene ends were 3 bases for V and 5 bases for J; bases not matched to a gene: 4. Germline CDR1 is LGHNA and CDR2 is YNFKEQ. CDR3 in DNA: TGTGCCAGCAGCCAGAGAGGACTAGCGGGAGATACGCAGTATTTT. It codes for CASSQRGLAGDTQYF.

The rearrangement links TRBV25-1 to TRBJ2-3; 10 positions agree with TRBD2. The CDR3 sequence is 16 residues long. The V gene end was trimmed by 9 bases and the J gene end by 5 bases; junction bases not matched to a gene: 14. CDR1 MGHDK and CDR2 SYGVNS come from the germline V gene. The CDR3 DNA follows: TGTGCCAGGAAAACGAAGCGGGGGGGCCAAATAGATACGCAGTATTTT. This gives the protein CARKTKRGGQIDTQYF.

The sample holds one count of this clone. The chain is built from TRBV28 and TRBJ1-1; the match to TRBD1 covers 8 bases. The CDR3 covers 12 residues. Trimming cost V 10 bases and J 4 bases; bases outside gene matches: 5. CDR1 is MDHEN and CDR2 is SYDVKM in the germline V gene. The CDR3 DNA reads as TGTGCCACTTTGGACAGGGTCACTGAAGCTTTCTTT. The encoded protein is CATLDRVTEAFF.

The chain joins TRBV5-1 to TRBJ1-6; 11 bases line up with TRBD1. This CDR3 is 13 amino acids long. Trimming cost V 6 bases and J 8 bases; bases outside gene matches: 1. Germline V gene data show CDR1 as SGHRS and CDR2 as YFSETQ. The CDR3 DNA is TGCGCCAGCAAGGGACAGGGGGATTCACCCCTCCACTTT. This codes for CASKGQGDSPLHF.

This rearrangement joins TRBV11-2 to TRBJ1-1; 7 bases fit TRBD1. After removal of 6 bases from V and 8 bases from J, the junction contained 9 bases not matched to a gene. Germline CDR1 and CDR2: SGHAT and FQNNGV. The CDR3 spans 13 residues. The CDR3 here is CASSRQGEGEAFF. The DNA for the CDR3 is TGTGCCAGCAGTCGACAGGGTGAAGGGGAAGCTTTCTTT.

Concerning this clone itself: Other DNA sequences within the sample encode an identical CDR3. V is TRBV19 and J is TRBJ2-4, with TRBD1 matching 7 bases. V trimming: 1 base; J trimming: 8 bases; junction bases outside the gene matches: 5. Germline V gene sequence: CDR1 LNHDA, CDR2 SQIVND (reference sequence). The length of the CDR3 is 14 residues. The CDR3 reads CASSIGGGRDIQYF. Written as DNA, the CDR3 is TGTGCCAGTAGTATAGGAGGGGGCCGAGACATTCAGTACTTC.

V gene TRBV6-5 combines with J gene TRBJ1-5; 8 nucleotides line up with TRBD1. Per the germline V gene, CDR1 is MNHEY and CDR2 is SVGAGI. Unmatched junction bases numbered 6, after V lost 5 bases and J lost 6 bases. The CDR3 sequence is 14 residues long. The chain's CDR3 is CASSLGQGRQPQHF. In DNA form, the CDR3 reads TGTGCCAGCAGTCTAGGACAGGGCCGTCAGCCCCAGCATTTT.

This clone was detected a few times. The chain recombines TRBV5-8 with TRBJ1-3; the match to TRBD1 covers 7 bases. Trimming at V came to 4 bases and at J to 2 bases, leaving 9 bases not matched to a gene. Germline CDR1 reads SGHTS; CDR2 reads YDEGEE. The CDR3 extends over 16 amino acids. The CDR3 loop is CASSHTGTVPGNTIYF. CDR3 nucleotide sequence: TGTGCCAGCAGCCACACAGGGACAGTTCCTGGAAACACCATATATTTT.

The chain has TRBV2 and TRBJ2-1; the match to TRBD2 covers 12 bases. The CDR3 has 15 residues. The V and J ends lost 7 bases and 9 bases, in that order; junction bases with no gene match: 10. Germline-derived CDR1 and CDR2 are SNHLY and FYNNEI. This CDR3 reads CASILTSGGGGEQFF. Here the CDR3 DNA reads TGTGCCAGCATTTTGACTAGCGGGGGTGGCGGTGAGCAGTTCTTC.

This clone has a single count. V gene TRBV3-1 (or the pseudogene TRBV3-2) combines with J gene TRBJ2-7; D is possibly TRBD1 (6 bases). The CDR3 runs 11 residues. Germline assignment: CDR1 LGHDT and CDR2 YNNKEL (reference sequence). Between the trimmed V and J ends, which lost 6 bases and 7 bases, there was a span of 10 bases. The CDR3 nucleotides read TGTGCCAGCAGGGCTAGGGGGGAGCAGTACTTC. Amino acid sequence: CASRARGEQYF.

CDR3 in DNA: TGTGCCAGCAGCGCTGAATACGGGACAGATACGCAGTATTTT. Translated: CASSAEYGTDTQYF. The J gene is TRBJ2-3, the V gene TRBV5-4, with unresolved D. In germline, CDR1 is SGHNT, CDR2 YYREEE (reference sequence). V was trimmed by 4 bases and J by 3 bases, leaving 12 bases between them. The CDR3 covers 14 residues.

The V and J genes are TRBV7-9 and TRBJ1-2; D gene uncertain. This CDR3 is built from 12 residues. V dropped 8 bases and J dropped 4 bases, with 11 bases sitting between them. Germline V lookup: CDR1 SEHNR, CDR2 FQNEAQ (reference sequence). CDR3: CASGEGGYGYTF. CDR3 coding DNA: TGTGCCAGCGGGGAGGGCGGCTATGGCTACACCTTC.

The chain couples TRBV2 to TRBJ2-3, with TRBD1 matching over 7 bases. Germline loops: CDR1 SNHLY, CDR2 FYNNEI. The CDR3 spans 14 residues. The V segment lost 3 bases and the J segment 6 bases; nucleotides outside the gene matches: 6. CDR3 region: CASSELARGDTQYF. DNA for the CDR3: TGTGCCAGCAGTGAGCTAGCCAGGGGGGATACGCAGTATTTT.

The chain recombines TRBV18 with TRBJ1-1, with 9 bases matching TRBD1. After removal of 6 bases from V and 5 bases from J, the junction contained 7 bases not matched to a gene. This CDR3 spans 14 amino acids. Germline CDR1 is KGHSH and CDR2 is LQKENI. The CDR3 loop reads CASSQGQGRTEAFF. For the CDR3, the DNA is TGTGCCAGCTCCCAGGGACAGGGAAGAACTGAAGCTTTCTTT.

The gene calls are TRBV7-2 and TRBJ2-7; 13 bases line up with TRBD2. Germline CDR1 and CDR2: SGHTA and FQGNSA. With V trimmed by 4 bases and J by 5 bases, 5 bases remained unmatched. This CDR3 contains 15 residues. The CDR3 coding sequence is TGTGCCAGCAGCTCCGGACTAGCGGGAGAGGACGAGCAGTACTTC. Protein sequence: CASSSGLAGEDEQYF.

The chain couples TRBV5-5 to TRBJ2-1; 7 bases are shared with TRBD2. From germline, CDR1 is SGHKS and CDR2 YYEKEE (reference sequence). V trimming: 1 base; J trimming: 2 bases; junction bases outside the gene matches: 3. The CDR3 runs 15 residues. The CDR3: CASSLLAETYNEQFF. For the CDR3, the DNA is TGTGCCAGCAGCTTGCTAGCGGAGACCTACAATGAGCAGTTCTTC. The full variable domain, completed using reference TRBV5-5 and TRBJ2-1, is DAGVTQSPTHLIKTRGQQVTLRCSPISGHKSVSWYQQVLGQGPQFIFQYYEKEERGRGNFPDRFSARQFPNYSSELNVNALLLGDSALYLCASSLLAETYNEQFFGPGTRLTVL.

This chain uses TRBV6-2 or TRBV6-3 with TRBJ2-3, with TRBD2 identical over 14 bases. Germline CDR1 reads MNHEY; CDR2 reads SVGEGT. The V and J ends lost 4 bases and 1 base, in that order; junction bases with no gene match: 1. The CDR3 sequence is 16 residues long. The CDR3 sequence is CASSLGLAGGTDTQYF. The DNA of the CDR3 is TGTGCCAGCAGTTTGGGACTAGCGGGGGGCACAGATACGCAGTATTTT.